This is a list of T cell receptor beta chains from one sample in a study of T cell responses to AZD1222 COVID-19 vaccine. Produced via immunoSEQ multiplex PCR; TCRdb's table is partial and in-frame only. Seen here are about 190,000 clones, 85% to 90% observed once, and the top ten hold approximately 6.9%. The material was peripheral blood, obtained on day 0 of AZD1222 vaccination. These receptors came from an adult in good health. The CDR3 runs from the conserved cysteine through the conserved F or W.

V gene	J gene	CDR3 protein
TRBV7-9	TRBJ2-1	CASSSRSYNEQFF
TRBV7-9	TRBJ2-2	CASSFGTRELFF
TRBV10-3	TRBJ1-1	CAITRTEGAGDTEAFF
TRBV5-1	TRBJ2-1	CASSQGTGGDNEQFF
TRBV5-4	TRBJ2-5	CASSETGGEETQYF
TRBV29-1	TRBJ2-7	CSVVVGTGAYEQYF
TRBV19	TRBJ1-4	CASSMRGLNEKLFF
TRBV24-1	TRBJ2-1	CATSDRGVDDEQFF
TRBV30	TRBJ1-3	CAWLRGRSGNTIYF
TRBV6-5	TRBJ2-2	CASSQGQGNTGELFF
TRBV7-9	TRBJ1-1	CASSPTNPHQGNTEAFF
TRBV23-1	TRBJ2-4	CASSQLRPGQGDENIQYF
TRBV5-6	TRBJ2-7	CASSSRAAQGLGEQYF
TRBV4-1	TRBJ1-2	CASSQGDRGIYGYTF
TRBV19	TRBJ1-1	CATSSGAGRYTEAFF
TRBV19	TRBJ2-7	CASALTAGAYEQYF
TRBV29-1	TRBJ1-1	CSVEEMASFQFREAFF
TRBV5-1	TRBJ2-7	CASSWGQGSYEQYF
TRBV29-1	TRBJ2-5	CSVRELAKETQYF
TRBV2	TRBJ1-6	CASRGGASNSPLHF
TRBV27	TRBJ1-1	CASMLSYLMNTEAFF
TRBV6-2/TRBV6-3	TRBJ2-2	CASSSYPGAGELFF
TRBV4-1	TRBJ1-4	CASSRALNEKLFF
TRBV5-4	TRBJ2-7	CASSPAAGAGGTYEQYF
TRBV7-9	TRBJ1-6	CASSLASPSGDSPLHF
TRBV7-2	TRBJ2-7	CASSLVTGGDEQYF
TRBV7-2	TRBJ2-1	CASSFFGLPIWGDEQFF
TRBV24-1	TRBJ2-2	CATSDPHRPTGELFF
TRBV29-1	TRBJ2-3	CSVGGRVTDTQYF
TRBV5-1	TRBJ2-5	CASSLAETQYF
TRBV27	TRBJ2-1	CASSSALAEATYNEQFF
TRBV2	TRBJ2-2	CASAVAPNTGELFF
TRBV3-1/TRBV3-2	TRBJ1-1	CASSPGRGTEAFF
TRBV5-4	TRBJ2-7	CASSQTGDSYEQYF
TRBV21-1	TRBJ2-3	CASSKETGRDDRKNSTDTQYF
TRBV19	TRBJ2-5	CASSTDSLLSETQYF
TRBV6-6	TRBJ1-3	CASSPSSGSGNTIYF
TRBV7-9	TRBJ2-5	CASSSYRDQETQYF
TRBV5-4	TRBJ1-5	CASSLGQLNQPQHF
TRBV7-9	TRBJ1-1	CASSRGGNTEAFF
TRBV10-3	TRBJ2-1	CAIRGQGAGYNEQFF
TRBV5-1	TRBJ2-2	CASSALAGETGELFF
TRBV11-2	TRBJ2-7	CASSLGYSIGEQYF
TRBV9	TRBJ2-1	CASSVGGLAVEQFF
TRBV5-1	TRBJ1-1	CASSSDRAGEAFF
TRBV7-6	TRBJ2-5	CASSWFGGQETQYF
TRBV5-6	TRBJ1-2	CASSLAGIGYGYTF
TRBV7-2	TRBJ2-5	CASSLMGVQETQYF
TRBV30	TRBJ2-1	CAWSETDNEQFF
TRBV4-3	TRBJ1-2	CASSQEGAVGDGYTF
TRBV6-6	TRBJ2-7	CATTARTGTYEQYF
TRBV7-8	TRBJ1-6	CASSSPAGINSPLHF
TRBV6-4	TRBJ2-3	CASSDSLGSGGAGDTQYF
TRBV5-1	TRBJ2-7	CASSLGWAGSSYEQYF
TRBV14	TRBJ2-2	CASRLAGNTGELFF